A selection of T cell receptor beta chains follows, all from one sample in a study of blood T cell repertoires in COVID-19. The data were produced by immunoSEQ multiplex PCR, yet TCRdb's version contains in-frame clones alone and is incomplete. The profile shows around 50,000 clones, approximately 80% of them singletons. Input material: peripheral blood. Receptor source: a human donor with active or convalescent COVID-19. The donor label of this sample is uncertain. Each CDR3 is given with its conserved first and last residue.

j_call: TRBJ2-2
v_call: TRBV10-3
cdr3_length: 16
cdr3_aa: CAISEEGTGATGELFF

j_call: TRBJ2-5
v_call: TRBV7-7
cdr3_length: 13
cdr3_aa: CASSLGGSAAQYF

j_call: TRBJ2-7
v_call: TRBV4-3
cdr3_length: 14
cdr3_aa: CASSQDRQAYEQYF

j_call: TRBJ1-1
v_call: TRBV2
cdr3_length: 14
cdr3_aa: CASSAERGRIPAFF

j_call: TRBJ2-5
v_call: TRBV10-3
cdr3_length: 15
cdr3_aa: CAISVVGGNQETQYF

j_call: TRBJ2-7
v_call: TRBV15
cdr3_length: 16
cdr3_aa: CATSREDRGLSYEQYF

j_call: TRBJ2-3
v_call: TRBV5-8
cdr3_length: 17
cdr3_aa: CASSRKGSASGTDTQYF

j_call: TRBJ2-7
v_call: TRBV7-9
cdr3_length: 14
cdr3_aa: CASRTTASSYEQYF

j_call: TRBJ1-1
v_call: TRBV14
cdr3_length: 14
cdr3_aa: CASSQDGRGLAAFF

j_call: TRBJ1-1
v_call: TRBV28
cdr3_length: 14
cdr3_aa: CASTLRVSTTEAFF

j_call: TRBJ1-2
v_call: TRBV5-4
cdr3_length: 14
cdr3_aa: CASSPDRHNYGYTF

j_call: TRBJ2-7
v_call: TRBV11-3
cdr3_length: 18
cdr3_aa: CASSPRRTSGIPTAEQYF

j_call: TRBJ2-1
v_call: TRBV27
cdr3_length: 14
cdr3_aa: CASTSSPTYNEQFF

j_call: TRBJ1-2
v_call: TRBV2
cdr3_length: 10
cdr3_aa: CASRENGYTF

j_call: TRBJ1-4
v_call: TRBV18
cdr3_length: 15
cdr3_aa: CASSPTTGRDGKLFF

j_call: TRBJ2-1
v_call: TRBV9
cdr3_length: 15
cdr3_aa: CASSVVAGVFNEQFF

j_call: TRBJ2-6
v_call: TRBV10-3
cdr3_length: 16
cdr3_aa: CAAGLAGPSGANVLTF

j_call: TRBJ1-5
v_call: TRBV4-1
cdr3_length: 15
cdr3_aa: CASSQTGKGNQPQHF

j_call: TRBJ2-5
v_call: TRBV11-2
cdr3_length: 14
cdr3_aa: CASSSDRVQETQYF

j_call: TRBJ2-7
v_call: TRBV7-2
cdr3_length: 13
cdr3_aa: CASSAPSGFEQYF

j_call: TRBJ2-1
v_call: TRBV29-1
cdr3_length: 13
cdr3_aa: CSVEGGALNEQFF

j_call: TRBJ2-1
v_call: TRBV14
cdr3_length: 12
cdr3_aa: CASSQWRGLQFF

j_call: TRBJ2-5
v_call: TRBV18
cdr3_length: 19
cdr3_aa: CASSPGPSAGAGGEETQYF

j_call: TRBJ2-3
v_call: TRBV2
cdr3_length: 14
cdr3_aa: CARGTSGSTDTQYF

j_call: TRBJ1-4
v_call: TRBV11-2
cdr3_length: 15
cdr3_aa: CASSLGGGEAQKLFF

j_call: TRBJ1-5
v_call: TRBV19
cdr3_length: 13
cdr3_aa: CASTEGNNQPQHF

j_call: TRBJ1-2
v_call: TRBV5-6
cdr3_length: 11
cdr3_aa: CASTQTGGYTF

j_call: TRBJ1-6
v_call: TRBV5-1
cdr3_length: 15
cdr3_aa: CASSTTGDQNSPLHF

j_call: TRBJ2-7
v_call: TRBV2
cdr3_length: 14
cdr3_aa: CASSEGSGIGEQYF

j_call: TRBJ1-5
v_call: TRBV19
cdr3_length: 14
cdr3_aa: CASSIEWGPQPQHF

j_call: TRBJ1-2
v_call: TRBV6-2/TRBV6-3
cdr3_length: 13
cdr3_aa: CASNPTGNYGYTF

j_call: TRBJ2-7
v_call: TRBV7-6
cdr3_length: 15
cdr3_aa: CASSLGGQGAYEQYF

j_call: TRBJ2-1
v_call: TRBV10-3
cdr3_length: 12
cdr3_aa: CAISSPGNEQFF

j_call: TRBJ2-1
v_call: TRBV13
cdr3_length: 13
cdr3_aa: CASSLDRGNEQFF

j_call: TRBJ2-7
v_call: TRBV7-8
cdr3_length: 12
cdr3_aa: CASSLAGPEQYF

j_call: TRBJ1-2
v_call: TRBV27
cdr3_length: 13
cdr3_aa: CASSWDIDYGYTF

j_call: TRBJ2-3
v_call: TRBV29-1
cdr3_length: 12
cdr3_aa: CSVHYSTDTQYF

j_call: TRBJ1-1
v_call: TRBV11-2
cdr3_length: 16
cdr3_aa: CASSLEGGLLNTEAFF

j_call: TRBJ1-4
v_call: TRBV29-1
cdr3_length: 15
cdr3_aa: CSVEDRGAQDEKLFF

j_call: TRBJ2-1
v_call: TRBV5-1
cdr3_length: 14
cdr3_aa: CASRRYRSYNEQFF

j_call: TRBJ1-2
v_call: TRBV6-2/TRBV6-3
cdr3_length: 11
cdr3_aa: CASSSGGGYTF

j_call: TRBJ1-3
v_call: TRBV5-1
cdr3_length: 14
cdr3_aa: CASSPVQGGNAIYF

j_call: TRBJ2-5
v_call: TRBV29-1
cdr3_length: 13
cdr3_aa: CSVEGDSQETQYF

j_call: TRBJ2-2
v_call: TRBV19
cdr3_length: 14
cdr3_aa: CASKRGLNTGELFF

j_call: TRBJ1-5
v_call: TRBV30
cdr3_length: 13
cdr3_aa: CAWRSGRDQPQHF

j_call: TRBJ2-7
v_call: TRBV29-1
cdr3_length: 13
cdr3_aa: CSGRDRESLEQYF

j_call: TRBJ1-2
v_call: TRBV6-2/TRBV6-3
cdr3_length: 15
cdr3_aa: CASSSGTGNFGGYTF

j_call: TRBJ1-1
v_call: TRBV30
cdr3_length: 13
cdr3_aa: CAWSEEENTEAFF

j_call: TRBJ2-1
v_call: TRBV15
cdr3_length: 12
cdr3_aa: CATSSGYNEQFF

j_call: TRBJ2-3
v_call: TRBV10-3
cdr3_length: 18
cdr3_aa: CATRTGLADGPSTDTQYF

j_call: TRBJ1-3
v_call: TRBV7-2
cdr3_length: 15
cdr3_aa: CASSFQQASGNTIYF

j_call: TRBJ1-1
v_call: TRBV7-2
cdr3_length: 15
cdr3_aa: CASTIGRGLNTEAFF

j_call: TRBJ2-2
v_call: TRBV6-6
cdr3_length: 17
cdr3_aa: CASSHPFGTPNTGELFF

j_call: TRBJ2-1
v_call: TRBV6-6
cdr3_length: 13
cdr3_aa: CAIQRERYNEQFF

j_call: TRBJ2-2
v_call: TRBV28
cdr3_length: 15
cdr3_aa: CASSLFGTSSGELFF

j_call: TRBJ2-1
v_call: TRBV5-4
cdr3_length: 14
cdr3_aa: CASSLGLIYNEQFF

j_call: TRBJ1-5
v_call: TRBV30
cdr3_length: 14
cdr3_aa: CAWSAGTGYQPQHF

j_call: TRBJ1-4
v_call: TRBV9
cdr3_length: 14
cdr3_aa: CASSVTQGNEKLFF

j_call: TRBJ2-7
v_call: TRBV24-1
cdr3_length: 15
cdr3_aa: CATSLATGNFYEQYF